Below, 25 T cell receptor beta chains from the same sample are listed, as sequenced in a study of shared clonotypes between healthy human individuals. Sequenced by immunoSEQ multiplex PCR; TCRdb stores in-frame clones only, minus some. Altogether around 550,000 clones are present, roughly 95% being singletons, with the ten largest covering about 0.11%. Naivety among CD8 cells was defined by CD45RO negativity and positive CCR7 selection, thereby excluding terminally differentiated effector memory CD45RA+ cells. Material for sequencing was naive CD8+ T cells sorted from blood. The receptors shown here come from a woman aged 25 to 39 in good health.

This clone was found once. The J gene is TRBJ2-5, the V gene TRBV11-2; 14 bases map to TRBD2. Looked up from germline, CDR1 is SGHAT and CDR2 is FQNNGV. The CDR3 consists of 14 residues. Germline trimming cut 11 bases from V and 0 bases from J; bases unmatched to any gene: 2. The CDR3 DNA reads TGTGCCGTGGGACTAGCGGGAGACCAAGAGACCCAGTACTTC. The encoded protein is CAVGLAGDQETQYF. Drawing the rest from reference TRBV11-2 and TRBJ2-5, the complete variable domain is EAGVAQSPRYKIIEKRQSVAFWCNPISGHATLYWYQQILGQGPKLLIQFQNNGVVDDSQLPKDRFSAERLKGVDSTLKIQPAKLEDSAVYLCAVGLAGDQETQYFGPGTRLLVL.

This chain links TRBV5-6 with TRBJ2-7; D is possibly TRBD1 or TRBD2 (5 bases each). V dropped 3 bases and J dropped 2 bases, with 12 bases sitting between them. CDR3 length: 14 residues. Germline values: CDR1 SGHDT, CDR2 YYEEEE. The DNA for the CDR3 is TGTGCCAGCAGCTGCCGGGACGGACCCTACGAGCAGTACTTC. Its protein product is CASSCRDGPYEQYF.

The V gene is TRBV6-6, the J gene TRBJ1-1; the D is unclear. CDR1 is MNHNY, CDR2 SVGAGI, per germline (reference sequence). The CDR3 sequence is 15 residues long. V was shortened by 0 bases and J by 6 bases, with 14 bases between the two germline ends. The chain's CDR3 is CASSYSEGPMSEAFF. DNA for the CDR3: TGTGCCAGCAGTTACTCAGAGGGCCCGATGTCTGAAGCTTTCTTT.

Worth noting for this clone: This specimen includes other DNA sequences encoding the same CDR3. The gene calls are TRBV7-9 and TRBJ1-1, with 7 bases lining up with TRBD1. The CDR3 has 12 residues. The germline gives CDR1 SEHNR, CDR2 FQNEAQ (reference sequence). Trimming at V came to 5 bases and at J to 5 bases, leaving 2 bases not matched to a gene. CDR3 sequence: CASSPGGTEAFF. CDR3 DNA: TGTGCCAGCAGCCCAGGGGGAACTGAAGCTTTCTTT.

The chain combines TRBV27 with TRBJ1-2; D is undetermined. The CDR3 has 13 residues. The V gene lost 6 bases and the J gene lost 1 base, with 9 bases spanning the gap. Germline CDR1 reads MNHEY; CDR2 reads SMNVEV (reference sequence). Here the CDR3 DNA reads TGTGCCAGCAGCCTGGGTCTTAACTATGGCTACACCTTC. It yields the protein CASSLGLNYGYTF.

The chain has TRBV6-1 and TRBJ1-5; the D is unclear. Germline assignment: CDR1 MNHNS and CDR2 SASEGT. The V gene lost 2 bases and the J gene lost 10 bases, with 12 bases spanning the gap. The CDR3 runs 13 residues. Here the CDR3 DNA reads TGTGCCAGCAGTGAAACGATTGGGTTTCCCCAGCATTTT. Translation: CASSETIGFPQHF.

This chain links TRBV30 with TRBJ1-5, with 9 bases aligning to TRBD1. V was pared by 1 base and J by 5 bases, with 3 bases of the junction left unmatched. This CDR3 comprises 14 residues. CDR1 is GTSNPN, CDR2 SVGIG, per germline (reference sequence). CDR3 amino acids: CAWSGGTGYQPQHF. The CDR3 coding sequence is TGTGCCTGGAGTGGAGGGACAGGGTATCAGCCCCAGCATTTT.

The V and J genes are TRBV7-9 and TRBJ2-7; D is tentatively TRBD1 or TRBD2 (6 bases each). Per germline, CDR1 SEHNR and CDR2 FQNEAQ (reference sequence). V lost 6 bases to trimming and J lost 3 bases, with 12 bases between them. The CDR3 runs to 13 residues. In DNA form, the CDR3 reads TGTGCCAGCAGAGCCAAGGGGGGCTACGAGCAGTACTTC. This sequence encodes CASRAKGGYEQYF.

The chain links TRBV6-6 to TRBJ1-1; no clear D. The CDR3 length is 12 residues. The ends were cut back, 0 bases at V and 7 bases at J, with 6 bases in the middle. Germline CDR1 reads MNHNY; CDR2 reads SVGAGI (reference sequence). CDR3 DNA sequence: TGTGCCAGCAGTTACTCGAGGAGTGAAGCTTTCTTT. This gives the protein CASSYSRSEAFF.

V usage is TRBV6-5 and J usage is TRBJ2-5; 8 bases are a match to TRBD2. Trimming cost V 2 bases and J 5 bases; bases outside gene matches: 10. The CDR3 runs 16 residues. Germline CDR1 is MNHEY and CDR2 is SVGAGI. In nucleotides, the CDR3 is TGTGCCAGCAGTTACGCGGGACTAGGAAGGTTGGAGACCCAGTACTTC. Translating gives CASSYAGLGRLETQYF.

This chain joins TRBV13 and TRBJ2-7; 10 bases are a match to TRBD2. CDR1 is PRHDT and CDR2 is FYEKMQ in the germline V gene (reference sequence). The V segment lost 5 bases and the J segment 6 bases; nucleotides outside the gene matches: 7. The CDR3 runs 14 residues. The CDR3 region has the DNA TGTGCCAGCAGCCTTAGCGGGAGGCCTTTCGAGCAGTACTTC. Translation gives CASSLSGRPFEQYF.

This chain uses TRBV19 with TRBJ2-3, with D possibly being TRBD1 or TRBD2 (5 bases each). Germline V gene data show CDR1 as LNHDA and CDR2 as SQIVND (reference sequence). The V and J ends lost 7 bases and 2 bases respectively, with 19 bases between them. The CDR3 is 16 amino acids. The CDR3 here is CASTASTDYYTDTQYF. CDR3 bases: TGTGCCAGTACTGCCTCGACAGACTACTACACAGATACGCAGTATTTT.

The chain carries TRBV5-6 and TRBJ2-3; D perhaps matches TRBD2 (6 bases). V lost 4 bases, J lost 2 bases, and 11 bases lay in between. The CDR3 length is 14 residues. Germline-derived CDR1 and CDR2 are SGHDT and YYEEEE. The CDR3 here is CASSRSGDTDTQYF. In nucleotides, the CDR3 is TGTGCCAGCAGCCGGTCGGGGGACACAGATACGCAGTATTTT.

The rearrangement uses TRBV30 and TRBJ2-3; 11 bases are a match to TRBD2. Germline V CDR1 and CDR2: GTSNPN, SVGIG (reference sequence). CDR3 length: 15 amino acids. V lost 5 bases to trimming and J lost 0 bases; unmatched junction nucleotides: 4. CDR3 sequence: CAWVSGRASTDTQYF. DNA for the CDR3: TGTGCCTGGGTTAGCGGGAGGGCTAGCACAGATACGCAGTATTTT.

The rearrangement joins TRBV28 to TRBJ2-7; D may be TRBD2 (6 bases). Germline-derived CDR1 and CDR2 are MDHEN and SYDVKM. The CDR3 length is 15 residues. Trimming pared 6 bases from V and 3 bases from J, leaving 18 bases between. This CDR3 reads CASRVRDSRRYEQYF. CDR3 in DNA: TGTGCCAGCAGGGTAAGGGACTCTCGCCGCTACGAGCAGTACTTC.

The rearrangement uses TRBV7-9 and TRBJ2-2; TRBD1 matches 8 bases. The CDR3 contains 18 residues. V trimming: 4 bases; J trimming: 0 bases; junction bases outside the gene matches: 10. Germline V lookup: CDR1 SEHNR, CDR2 FQNEAQ (reference sequence). CDR3 sequence (DNA): TGTGCCAGCAGCTATTCTCCGGGACAGGATACGAACACCGGGGAGCTGTTTTTT. Protein: CASSYSPGQDTNTGELFF.

To note about this clone: A read error may account for a junction end that differs from germline. The CDR3 loop is CASTPTKRTVYVYF. The CDR3 coding sequence is TGTGCCAGCACCCCAACTAAACGGACTGTATACGTCTACTTC. J is TRBJ1-2 and V is TRBV28; no clear D gene. Germline V gene lookup returns CDR1 MDHEN and CDR2 SYDVKM. This CDR3 comprises 14 residues.

As concerns this clone: The sample holds other DNA sequences that translate to the same CDR3. The chain recombines TRBV7-9 with TRBJ2-7; D not resolved. The germline V and J ends were trimmed by 5 bases and 0 bases, with 8 bases remaining between them. The V gene's germline CDR1 is SEHNR and CDR2 FQNEAQ (reference sequence). This CDR3 contains 13 residues. The CDR3 here is CASSLQSSYEQYF. The CDR3 DNA reads TGTGCCAGCAGCCTACAGAGCTCCTACGAGCAGTACTTC.

V gene TRBV5-6 combines with J gene TRBJ1-1; possible D gene TRBD1, 5 bases. Germline CDR1 is SGHDT and CDR2 is YYEEEE. CDR3 size: 15 residues. Trimming stripped 9 bases from V and 0 bases from J, with 18 bases between. The CDR3 nucleotides are TGTGCCACGACCTACGGGGGTGGTATGAACACTGAAGCTTTCTTT. Translation: CATTYGGGMNTEAFF.

The chain joins TRBV5-1 to TRBJ2-1; D call uncertain. Germline assignment: CDR1 SGHRS and CDR2 YFSETQ. This CDR3 is built from 13 residues. Between the trimmed V and J ends, which lost 1 base and 5 bases, there was a span of 7 bases. The CDR3 DNA is TGCGCCAGCAGCTTGTCCCTGGACAATGAGCAGTTCTTC. Translation gives CASSLSLDNEQFF.

The chain recombines TRBV28 with TRBJ1-1, with D maybe TRBD1 (5 bases). Trimming cost V 3 bases and J 5 bases, with 28 bases left between them. Germline CDR1 and CDR2: MDHEN and SYDVKM. The length of the CDR3 is 19 residues. CDR3 nucleotide sequence: TGTGCCAGCAGTTTTGGTTTATGGGACGGGGATCAATTCGGGACTGAAGCTTTCTTT. This encodes CASSFGLWDGDQFGTEAFF.

As concerns this clone: A much larger clone lies one base from this, so it may be a read error. Other DNA sequences in this specimen translate into the identical CDR3. V is TRBV5-1 and J is TRBJ2-7; no clear D gene. The CDR3 has 11 residues. V was trimmed by 3 bases and J by 1 base, leaving 2 bases between them. Germline lookup yields CDR1 SGHRS and CDR2 YFSETQ. The CDR3, as DNA: TGCGCCAGCAGCTCTTCCTACGAGCAGTACTTC. Amino acid sequence: CASSSSYEQYF.

DNA for the CDR3: TGTGCCAGCAGTCTCCGGACAGCGCTGAACACTGAAGCTTTCTTT. As protein: CASSLRTALNTEAFF. The V gene is TRBV28, the J gene TRBJ1-1; D is perhaps TRBD1 (6 bases). Deletions cut 5 bases from V and 0 bases from J, with 13 bases between. Germline CDR1 MDHEN, CDR2 SYDVKM. The length of the CDR3 is 15 residues.

V usage is TRBV5-4 and J usage is TRBJ2-1; 7 bases agree with TRBD1. The germline CDR1 and CDR2 sequences are SGHNT and YYREEE (reference sequence). CDR3 length: 14 amino acids. Trimming removed 2 bases from V and 10 bases from J; junction bases left unmatched: 9. CDR3 amino acids: CASSFRDSLSEQFF. CDR3 bases: TGTGCCAGCAGCTTCCGGGACAGTCTTTCAGAGCAGTTCTTC.

The V call is TRBV19, the J call TRBJ1-2; no clear D. The CDR3 sequence is 15 residues long. From germline, CDR1 is LNHDA and CDR2 SQIVND (reference sequence). Trimming took 6 bases from V and 1 from J, leaving 15 bases between them. Written as DNA, the CDR3 is TGTGCCAGTAGCCTAGGACGACGCGATAACTATGGCTACACCTTC. This encodes CASSLGRRDNYGYTF.